The sequence of this T cell receptor (beta chain) was determined in a study of cytomegalovirus exposure and HLA in healthy donors. 13 Jbeta primers and 60 Vbeta primers were used for the PCR. The assay was immunoSEQ multiplex PCR, and TCRdb's table has in-frame clones only and misses some. The data hold roughly 130,000 clones, with around 78% observed a single time. Participants comprised healthy donors of bone marrow. This CDR3 has 16 amino acids. Trimming left V 2 bases short and J 5 bases short, with 17 bases between. Looked up from germline, CDR1 is SGHRS and CDR2 is YFSETQ. The sample comprised PBMCs. The sequence came from a woman in her 40s in good health and CMV-seronegative. V is TRBV5-1 and J is TRBJ2-1; a possible D gene is TRBD2 (5 bases). This CDR3 is CASSLRVAGNDNEQFF. In DNA, the CDR3 is TGCGCCAGCAGCTTACGGGTGGCGGGCAACGACAATGAGCAGTTCTTC.